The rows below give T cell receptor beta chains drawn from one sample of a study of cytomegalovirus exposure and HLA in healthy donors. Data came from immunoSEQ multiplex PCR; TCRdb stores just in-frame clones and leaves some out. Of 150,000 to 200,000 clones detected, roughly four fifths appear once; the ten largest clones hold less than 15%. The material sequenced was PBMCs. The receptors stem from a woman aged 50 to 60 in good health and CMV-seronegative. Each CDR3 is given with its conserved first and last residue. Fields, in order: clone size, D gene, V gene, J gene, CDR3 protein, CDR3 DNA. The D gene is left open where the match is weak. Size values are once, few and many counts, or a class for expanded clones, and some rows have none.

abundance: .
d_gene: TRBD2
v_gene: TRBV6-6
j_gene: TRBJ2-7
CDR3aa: CASRRGENYEQYF
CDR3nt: TGTGCCAGCCGACGGGGGGAAAACTACGAGCAGTACTTC

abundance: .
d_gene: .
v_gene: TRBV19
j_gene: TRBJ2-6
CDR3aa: CASSIPNRAGANVLTF
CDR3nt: TGTGCCAGTAGTATACCGAACAGGGCTGGGGCCAACGTCCTGACTTTC

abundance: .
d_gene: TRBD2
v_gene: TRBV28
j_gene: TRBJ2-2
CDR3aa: CASSQRTSGIGELFF
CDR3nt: TGTGCCAGCAGTCAGAGGACTAGCGGAATCGGGGAGCTGTTTTTT

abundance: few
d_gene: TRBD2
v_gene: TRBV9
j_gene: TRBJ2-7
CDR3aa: CASSVASGRTYEQYF
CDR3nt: TGTGCCAGCAGCGTAGCTAGCGGGAGAACCTACGAGCAGTACTTC

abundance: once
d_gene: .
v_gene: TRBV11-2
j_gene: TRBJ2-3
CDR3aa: CASSRTYPRDTQYF
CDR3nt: TGTGCCAGCAGCCGAACCTACCCCCGAGATACGCAGTATTTT

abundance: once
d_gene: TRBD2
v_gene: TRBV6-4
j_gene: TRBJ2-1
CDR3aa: CASSERLAGDVEQFF
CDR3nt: TGTGCCAGCAGTGAACGACTAGCGGGAGATGTTGAGCAGTTCTTC

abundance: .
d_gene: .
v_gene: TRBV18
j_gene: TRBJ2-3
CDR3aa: CASSPGSSSGNTQYF
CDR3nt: TGTGCCAGCTCACCCGGCTCTAGCTCCGGGAATACGCAGTATTTT

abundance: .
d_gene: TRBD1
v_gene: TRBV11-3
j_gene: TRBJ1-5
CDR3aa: CASSYLGDEIVGQEYQPQHF
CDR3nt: TGTGCCAGCAGCTACCTTGGGGATGAGATAGTGGGACAGGAATATCAGCCCCAGCATTTT

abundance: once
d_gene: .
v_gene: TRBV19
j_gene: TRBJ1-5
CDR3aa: CASIGGSNQPQHF
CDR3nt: TGTGCCAGTATCGGGGGGAGCAATCAGCCCCAGCATTTT

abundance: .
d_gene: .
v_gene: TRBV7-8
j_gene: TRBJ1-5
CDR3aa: CASSYRVGNQPQHF
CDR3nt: TGTGCCAGCAGCTACAGGGTTGGGAATCAGCCCCAGCATTTT

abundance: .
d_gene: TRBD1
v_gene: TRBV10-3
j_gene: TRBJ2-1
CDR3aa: CAARDSDEQFF
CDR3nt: TGTGCCGCCCGGGACAGCGATGAGCAGTTCTTC

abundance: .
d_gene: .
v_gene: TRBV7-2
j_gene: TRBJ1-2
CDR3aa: CASSARGGYTF
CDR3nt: TGTGCCAGCAGCGCCCGGGGGGGCTACACCTTC

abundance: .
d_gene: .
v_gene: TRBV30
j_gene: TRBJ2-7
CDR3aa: CAWRSGYEQYF
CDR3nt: TGTGCCTGGAGAAGCGGGTACGAGCAGTACTTC

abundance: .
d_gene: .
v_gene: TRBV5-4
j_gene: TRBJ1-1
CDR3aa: CASSLVPGRMNTEAFF
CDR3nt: TGTGCCAGCAGCTTGGTGCCAGGCAGGATGAACACTGAAGCTTTCTTT

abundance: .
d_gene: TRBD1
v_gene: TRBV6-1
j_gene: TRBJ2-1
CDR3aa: CASSRDRGVYNEQFF
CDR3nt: TGTGCCAGCAGCCGGGACAGGGGGGTCTACAATGAGCAGTTCTTC

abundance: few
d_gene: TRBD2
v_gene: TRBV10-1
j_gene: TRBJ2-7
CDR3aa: CASSPGLAGNFYEQYF
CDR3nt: TGCGCCAGCAGCCCCGGACTAGCGGGAAACTTCTACGAGCAGTACTTC

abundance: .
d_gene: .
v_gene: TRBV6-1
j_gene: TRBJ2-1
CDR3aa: CASSERTSPDEQFF
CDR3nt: TGTGCCAGCAGTGAGCGTACCTCCCCCGATGAGCAGTTCTTC

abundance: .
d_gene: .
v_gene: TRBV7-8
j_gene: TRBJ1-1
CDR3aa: CASSLAGGGLPEAFF
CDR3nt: TGTGCCAGCAGCTTAGCAGGGGGGGGATTACCTGAAGCTTTCTTT

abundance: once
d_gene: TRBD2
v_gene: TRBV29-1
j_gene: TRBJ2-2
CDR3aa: CSVTGGPNTGELFF
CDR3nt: TGCAGCGTAACGGGGGGACCGAACACCGGGGAGCTGTTTTTT

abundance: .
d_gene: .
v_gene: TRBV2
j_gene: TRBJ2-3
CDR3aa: CASSTSPPDTQYF
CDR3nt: TGTGCCAGCAGCACTAGCCCCCCAGATACGCAGTATTTT

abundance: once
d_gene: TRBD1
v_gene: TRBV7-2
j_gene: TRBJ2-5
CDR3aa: CASSLAPGQGETQYF
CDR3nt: TGTGCCAGCAGCTTAGCTCCGGGACAGGGGGAGACCCAGTACTTC

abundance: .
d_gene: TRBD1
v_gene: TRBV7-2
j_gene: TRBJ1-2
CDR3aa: CASSVRGQGWGYTF
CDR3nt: TGTGCCAGCAGCGTCCGTGGACAGGGTTGGGGCTACACCTTC

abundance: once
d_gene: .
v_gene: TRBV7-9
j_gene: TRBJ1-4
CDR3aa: CASSLAGAEKLFF
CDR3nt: TGTGCCAGCAGCTTAGCGGGAGCTGAAAAACTGTTTTTT

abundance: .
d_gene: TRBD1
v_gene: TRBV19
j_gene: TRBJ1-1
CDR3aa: CASIRTGKGFMNTEAFF
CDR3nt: TGTGCCAGTATCAGGACAGGAAAAGGGTTCATGAACACTGAAGCTTTCTTT

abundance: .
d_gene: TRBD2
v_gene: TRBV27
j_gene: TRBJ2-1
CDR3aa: CASSSSGGYNEQFF
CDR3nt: TGTGCCAGCAGTAGCAGCGGGGGTTACAATGAGCAGTTCTTC

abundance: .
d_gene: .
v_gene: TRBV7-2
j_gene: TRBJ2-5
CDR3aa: CASSLVWEQETQYF
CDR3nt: TGTGCCAGCAGCTTAGTTTGGGAGCAGGAGACCCAGTACTTC

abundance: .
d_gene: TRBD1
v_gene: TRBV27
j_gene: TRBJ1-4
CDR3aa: CASSPTGGPATNEKLFF
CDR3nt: TGTGCCAGCAGTCCCACAGGGGGACCTGCAACTAATGAAAAACTGTTTTTT

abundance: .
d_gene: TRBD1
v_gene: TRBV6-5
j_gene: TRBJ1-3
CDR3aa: CASSATGGNGNTIYF
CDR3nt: TGTGCCAGCAGTGCCACAGGGGGCAATGGAAACACCATATATTTT

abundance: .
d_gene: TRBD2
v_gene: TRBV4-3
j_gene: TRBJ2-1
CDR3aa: CASSRHAGVGNEQFF
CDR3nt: TGCGCCAGCAGCCGGCATGCGGGGGTTGGCAATGAGCAGTTCTTC

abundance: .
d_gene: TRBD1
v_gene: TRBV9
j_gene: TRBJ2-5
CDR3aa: CASSIGTGPQTQYF
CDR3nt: TGTGCCAGCAGCATCGGGACAGGGCCGCAGACCCAGTACTTC

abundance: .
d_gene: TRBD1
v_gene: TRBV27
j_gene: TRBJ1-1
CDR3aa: CASKGGRLFTEAFF
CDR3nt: TGTGCCAGCAAAGGGGGCAGGCTTTTCACTGAAGCTTTCTTT

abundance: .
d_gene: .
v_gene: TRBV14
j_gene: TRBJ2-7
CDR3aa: CASSQESSSGTYEQYF
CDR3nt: TGTGCCAGCAGCCAAGAAAGCTCATCGGGGACTTACGAGCAGTACTTC

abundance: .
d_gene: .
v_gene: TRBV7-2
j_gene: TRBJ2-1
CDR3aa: CASSSRDFYNEQFF
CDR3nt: TGTGCCAGCAGCTCCAGGGACTTCTACAATGAGCAGTTCTTC

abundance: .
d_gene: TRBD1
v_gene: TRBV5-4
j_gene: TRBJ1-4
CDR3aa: CASSLAGQSNEKLFF
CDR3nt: TGTGCCAGCAGCTTGGCGGGACAGTCTAATGAAAAACTGTTTTTT

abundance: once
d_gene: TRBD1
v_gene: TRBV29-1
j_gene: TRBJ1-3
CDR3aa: CSVARQGGNSGNTIYF
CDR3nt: TGCAGCGTTGCCCGACAGGGGGGAAACTCTGGAAACACCATATATTTT

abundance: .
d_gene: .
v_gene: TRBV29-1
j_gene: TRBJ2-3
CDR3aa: CSVRDSRTDTQYF
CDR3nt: TGCAGCGTGAGGGACTCCCGCACAGATACGCAGTATTTT

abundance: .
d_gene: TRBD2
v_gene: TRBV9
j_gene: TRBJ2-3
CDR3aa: CASTKGLAGITDTQYF
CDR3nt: TGTGCCAGCACCAAAGGACTAGCGGGGATCACAGATACGCAGTATTTT

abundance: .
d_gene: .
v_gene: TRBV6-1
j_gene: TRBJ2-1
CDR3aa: CASSVLESSYNEQFF
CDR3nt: TGTGCCAGCAGTGTTTTGGAGAGCTCCTACAATGAGCAGTTCTTC

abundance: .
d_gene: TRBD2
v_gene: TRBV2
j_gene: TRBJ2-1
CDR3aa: CASSLFRGGNNEQFF
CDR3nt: TGTGCCAGCAGCCTCTTCCGGGGGGGCAACAATGAGCAGTTCTTC

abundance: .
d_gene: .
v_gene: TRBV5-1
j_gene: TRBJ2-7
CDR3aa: CASSHIDRATNEQYF
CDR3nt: TGCGCCAGCAGCCATATAGACAGAGCGACAAACGAGCAGTACTTC

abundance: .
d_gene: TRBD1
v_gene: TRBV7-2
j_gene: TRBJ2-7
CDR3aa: CASSKDRGLEQYF
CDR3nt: TGTGCCAGCAGCAAGGACAGGGGCCTCGAGCAGTACTTC

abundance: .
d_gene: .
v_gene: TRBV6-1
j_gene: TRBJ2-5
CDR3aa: CASARQHQETQYF
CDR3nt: TGTGCCAGCGCGAGACAACACCAAGAGACCCAGTACTTC

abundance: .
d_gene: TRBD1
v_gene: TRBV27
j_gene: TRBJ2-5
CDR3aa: CASSFSRSRGRETQYF
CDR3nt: TGTGCCAGCAGTTTTTCCCGATCCAGGGGGCGCGAGACCCAGTACTTC

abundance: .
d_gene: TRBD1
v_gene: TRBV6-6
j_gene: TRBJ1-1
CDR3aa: CASRDRGTTSEAFF
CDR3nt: TGTGCCAGCAGGGACAGGGGAACGACGTCTGAAGCTTTCTTT